These T cell receptor beta chains were read from a single sample in a study of T cell repertoires in cytomegalovirus infection. TCRdb used MiXCR to reprocess the reads, holding one entry per CDR3 protein. Altogether some 700,000 distinct CDR3 sequences are present, 35% being singletons, with the ten largest covering about 2.8%. Sequenced: PBMCs. The receptors were gathered from a human donor in good health (CMV status not recorded). Some clones in this sample may be carry-over from other donors' samples. The CDR3 runs from the conserved cysteine through the conserved F or W. D genes are given only for firm matches. Expanded clones get a size class; other rows say once, few or many, or leave the size out.

d_gene	v_gene	abundance	j_gene	CDR3aa	CDR3nt
TRBD1	TRBV7-8	many	TRBJ2-1	CASSTPGQGSPRSYNEQFF	TGTGCCAGCAGCACGCCGGGACAGGGGTCCCCCCGATCCTACAATGAGCAGTTCTTC
TRBD1	TRBV28	NA	TRBJ1-1	CASSTPTGLGTEAFF	TGTGCCAGCAGTACCCCGACAGGGTTGGGGACTGAAGCTTTCTTT
NA	TRBV7-2	many	TRBJ2-2	CASSIRLVGLTGELFF	TGTGCCAGCAGCATCCGACTAGTGGGGTTAACCGGGGAGCTGTTTTTT
NA	TRBV28	NA	TRBJ1-6	CASTVSENLRNSPLHF	TGTGCCAGCACCGTCTCTGAGAACCTGAGGAATTCACCCCTCCACTTT
NA	TRBV10-3	few	TRBJ1-6	CAISDLTDSPLHF	TGTGCCATCAGTGATTTGACAGATTCACCCCTCCACTTT
TRBD1	TRBV9	few	TRBJ1-2	CASSGQGINGYTF	TGTGCCAGCAGCGGACAGGGAATAAATGGCTACACCTTC
NA	TRBV27	few	TRBJ1-2	CASSLAGHGYTF	TGTGCCAGCAGTCTTGCGGGCCATGGCTACACCTTC
NA	TRBV24-1	NA	TRBJ2-1	CATSDFKGNEQFF	TGTGCCACCAGTGATTTTAAGGGAAATGAGCAGTTCTTC
TRBD1	TRBV6-6	NA	TRBJ1-1	CASSVPGQGANTEAFF	TGTGCCAGCAGTGTCCCGGGACAGGGGGCGAACACTGAAGCTTTCTTT
TRBD2	TRBV27	NA	TRBJ2-5	CASTSLIAGGTQETQYF	TGTGCCAGCACTTCCCTTATAGCGGGAGGCACGCAAGAGACCCAGTACTTC
TRBD1	TRBV6-1	NA	TRBJ2-5	CASRRQGKQETQYF	TGTGCCAGCAGGAGACAGGGGAAGCAAGAGACCCAGTACTTC
TRBD1	TRBV10-2	few	TRBJ1-2	CASGQGAGYTF	TGCGCCAGCGGACAGGGAGCGGGCTACACCTTC
NA	TRBV28	NA	TRBJ2-5	CASSSHSPGRPETQYF	TGTGCCAGCAGTTCCCATTCGCCGGGACGCCCGGAGACCCAGTACTTC
NA	TRBV7-9	few	TRBJ1-2	CASSLVPENYGYTF	TGTGCCAGCAGCTTAGTGCCGGAGAACTATGGCTACACCTTC
TRBD1	TRBV7-6	NA	TRBJ2-7	CGSSHDSDRGHEQYF	TGTGGCAGCAGCCACGACTCGGACAGGGGCCACGAGCAGTACTTC
NA	TRBV12-3/TRBV12-4	many	TRBJ1-4	CASSTTDRLTNEKLFF	TGTGCCAGCAGCACAACGGACAGACTGACTAATGAAAAACTGTTTTTT
NA	TRBV7-9	many	TRBJ2-2	CASSSWTFTGELFF	TGTGCCAGCAGCTCCTGGACCTTCACCGGGGAGCTGTTTTTT
TRBD1	TRBV7-9	few	TRBJ1-2	CASSPQGGGDQYGYTF	TGTGCCAGCAGCCCCCAGGGGGGGGGAGACCAGTATGGCTACACCTTC
NA	TRBV12-3/TRBV12-4	NA	TRBJ1-5	CASSLYPLSNQPQHF	TGTGCCAGCAGTTTATACCCATTAAGCAATCAGCCCCAGCATTTT
TRBD1	TRBV6-2/TRBV6-3	few	TRBJ1-1	CASWDRRGEGAFF	TGTGCCAGCTGGGACAGGCGCGGCGAGGGGGCTTTCTTT
TRBD1	TRBV7-6	NA	TRBJ1-2	CASSLGTGQARAF	TGTGCCAGCAGCTTAGGGACAGGACAGGCTAGAGCCTTC
TRBD2	TRBV7-9	few	TRBJ2-3	CASSPPSGGAFSTDTQYF	TGTGCCAGCAGCCCTCCCAGCGGGGGGGCTTTTAGCACAGATACGCAGTATTTT